These 4 T cell receptor beta chains originate from one sample sequenced in a study of T cell repertoires in cytomegalovirus infection. MiXCR, applied by TCRdb to the reads, yields one record per CDR3 protein. The data show approximately 630,000 distinct CDR3 sequences, with 24% seen just once and 6.5% to 10% held by the top ten. Sequenced: CD8+ T cells from PBMCs. The source of these receptors is a human donor in good health (CMV status not recorded). Some clones in this sample may be carry-over from other donors' samples.

This clonotype was detected ten times or more. The V call is TRBV7-6, the J call TRBJ2-3; 11 nucleotides line up with TRBD2. Germline CDR1 is SGHVS and CDR2 is FNYEAQ. V trimming: 3 bases; J trimming: 2 bases; junction bases outside the gene matches: 7. The CDR3 consists of 17 residues. This CDR3 reads CASSFRLAGSVTDTQYF. CDR3 DNA: TGTGCCAGCAGCTTCCGACTAGCGGGATCTGTCACAGATACGCAGTATTTT. Full variable domain (missing parts from reference TRBV7-6 and TRBJ2-3): GAGVSQSPRYKVTKRGQDVALRCDPISGHVSLYWYRQALGQGPEFLTYFNYEAQQDKSGLPNDRFSAERPEGSISTLTIQRTEQRDSAMYRCASSFRLAGSVTDTQYFGPGTRLTVL.

This clonotype was counted many times. The chain has TRBV10-1 and TRBJ2-2; D unresolved. The CDR3 runs 14 residues. The germline CDR1 and CDR2 sequences are WNHNN and SYGVQD (reference sequence). The V end lost 0 bases, the J end lost 1 base, and 3 bases lay between the germline ends. CDR3 coding DNA: TGCGCCAGCAGTGAGTCCGAGAACACCGGGGAGCTGTTTTTT. Its translation: CASSESENTGELFF.

The chain has TRBV12-5 and TRBJ2-1; 7 bases are shared with TRBD2. Germline assignment: CDR1 LGHNT and CDR2 FRNRAP. V lost 3 bases to trimming and J lost 0 bases; unmatched junction nucleotides: 5. CDR3 length: 16 amino acids. The CDR3 reads CASGFKAGDSYNEQFF. CDR3 nucleotides: TGTGCTAGTGGTTTTAAGGCGGGGGACTCCTACAATGAGCAGTTCTTC.

This clonotype was recorded a few times. This chain links TRBV27 with TRBJ1-1; 7 bases align to TRBD1. V lost 2 bases, J lost 10 bases, and 7 bases stayed unmatched. Per the germline V gene, CDR1 is MNHEY and CDR2 is SMNVEV (reference sequence). The CDR3 extends over 13 amino acids. This CDR3 is CASSLGGGGGAFF. The DNA for the CDR3 is TGTGCCAGCAGTTTAGGAGGGGGCGGTGGAGCTTTCTTT.